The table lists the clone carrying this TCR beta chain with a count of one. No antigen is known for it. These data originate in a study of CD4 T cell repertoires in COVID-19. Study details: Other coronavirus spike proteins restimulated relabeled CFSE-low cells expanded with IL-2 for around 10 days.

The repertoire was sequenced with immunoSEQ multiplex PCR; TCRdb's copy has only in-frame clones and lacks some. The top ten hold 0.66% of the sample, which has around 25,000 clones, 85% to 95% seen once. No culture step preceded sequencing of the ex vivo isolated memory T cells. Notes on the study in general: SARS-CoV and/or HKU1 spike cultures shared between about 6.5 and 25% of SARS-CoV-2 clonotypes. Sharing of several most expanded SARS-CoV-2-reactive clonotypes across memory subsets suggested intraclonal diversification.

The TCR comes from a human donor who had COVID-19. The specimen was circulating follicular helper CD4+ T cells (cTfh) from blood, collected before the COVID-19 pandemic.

The CDR3 DNA is TGTGCCAGCAGTGGACAGGGATGGGGAAACACCATATATTTT. It translates to CASSGQGWGNTIYF. The chain has TRBV6-1 and TRBJ1-3, with 7 bases fitting TRBD1. Germline V CDR1 and CDR2: MNHNS, SASEGT. The CDR3 extends over 14 amino acids. The ends lost 4 bases at V and 4 bases at J; junction bases unmatched: 4.